These 10 T cell receptor beta chains were all obtained from the same sample, sequenced in a study of cytomegalovirus exposure and HLA in healthy donors. The protocol was immunoSEQ multiplex PCR, while the TCRdb copy is restricted to in-frame clones and leaves out a portion. Here the sample spans 55,000 to 85,000 clones, about 94% being singletons. Specimen: PBMCs. These receptors were collected from a woman aged 18-29 years in good health and CMV-seronegative.

The chain couples TRBV4-1 to TRBJ2-3; no firm D call. V was trimmed by 4 bases and J by 2 bases, leaving 4 bases between them. CDR1 is MGHRA and CDR2 is YSYEKL in the germline V gene. The CDR3 runs to 12 residues. The CDR3 protein is CASSLNTDTQYF. The CDR3 nucleotides read TGCGCCAGCAGCCTCAACACAGATACGCAGTATTTT.

The V call is TRBV9, the J call TRBJ2-2, with 12 bases identical to TRBD2. The germline CDR1 and CDR2 sequences are SGDLS and YYNGEE. The CDR3 extends over 16 amino acids. The V gene end was trimmed by 4 bases and the J gene end by 4 bases; junction bases not matched to a gene: 5. The CDR3 nucleotides read TGTGCCAGCAGCCCGCCGACTAGCGGGAGCACCGGGGAGCTGTTTTTT. Translated, it gives CASSPPTSGSTGELFF.

This clone was seen only once. The chain uses TRBV19 and TRBJ1-6; 7 bases line up with TRBD1. This CDR3 is built from 15 residues. J lost 5 bases, V lost 10 bases, and 11 bases had no gene match. In germline, CDR1 is LNHDA, CDR2 SQIVND (reference sequence). Here the CDR3 DNA reads TGTGCCACCCCGGGACAGCCACTTAATAATTCACCCCTCCACTTT. Its translation is CATPGQPLNNSPLHF. Drawing the rest from reference TRBV19 and TRBJ1-6, the complete variable domain is DGGITQSPKYLFRKEGQNVTLSCEQNLNHDAMYWYRQDPGQGLRLIYYSQIVNDFQKGDIAEGYSVSREKKESFPLTVTSAQKNPTAFYLCATPGQPLNNSPLHFGNGTRLTVT.

The CDR3 DNA is TGTGCCAGCAGTTTAGCGTCCGACAGGGCGAGAACTCGGCCCCAGCATTTT. It specifies CASSLASDRARTRPQHF. V is TRBV27 and J is TRBJ1-5, with TRBD1 identical over 7 bases. The CDR3 length is 17 residues. CDR1 and CDR2 (germline): MNHEY, SMNVEV (reference sequence). J gave up 9 bases and V 2 bases, and 16 bases lay outside the gene matches.

The gene calls are TRBV4-2 and TRBJ2-7; 8 nucleotides align to TRBD2. The CDR3 consists of 14 residues. Germline CDR1 and CDR2: LGHNA and YNFKEQ. V was clipped by 5 bases and J by 7 bases; unmatched bases: 10. The CDR3 loop is CASSSGGVAWEQYF. For the CDR3, the DNA is TGTGCCAGCAGCTCCGGGGGGGTAGCGTGGGAGCAGTACTTC.

The chain joins TRBV20-1 to TRBJ1-2; D is unresolved. Trimming took off 7 bases at V and 5 bases at J, with 8 bases between the two ends. Germline values: CDR1 DFQATT, CDR2 SNEGSKA (reference sequence). The CDR3 extends over 10 amino acids. The CDR3 here is CSVEQYGYTF. In DNA, the CDR3 is TGCAGTGTTGAGCAATATGGCTACACCTTC.

In its sample, this clone was seen once. This chain joins TRBV5-1 and TRBJ2-3; TRBD1 is a possible D gene (6 bases). V gave up 5 bases and J gave up 2 bases, with 12 bases separating them. This CDR3 is 14 amino acids long. Germline CDR1 reads SGHRS; CDR2 reads YFSETQ. CDR3 amino acids: CASSQGFNTDTQYF. The CDR3 DNA reads as TGCGCCAGCAGTCAGGGGTTCAACACAGATACGCAGTATTTT.

This chain links TRBV7-9 with TRBJ2-3; 7 nucleotides align to TRBD1. Germline CDR1 is SEHNR and CDR2 is FQNEAQ (reference sequence). V was pared by 5 bases and J by 4 bases, with 3 bases of the junction left unmatched. CDR3 length: 13 amino acids. The CDR3 here is CASSPRGPDTQYF. CDR3 bases: TGTGCCAGCAGCCCTAGGGGGCCAGATACGCAGTATTTT.

The chain employs TRBV7-9 and TRBJ2-7; 7 bases map to TRBD1. Germline assignment: CDR1 SEHNR and CDR2 FQNEAQ (reference sequence). V shed 2 bases, J shed 6 bases, and the junction held 4 bases outside the gene matches. The CDR3 sequence is 13 residues long. The DNA of the CDR3 is TGTGCCAGCAGCTTAAAGGGACAGAGCGAGCAGTACTTC. Translation gives CASSLKGQSEQYF.

The DNA for the CDR3 is TGTGCCAGCAGCTTAGATCAGCTAGCGGGAAACGGCGGGGAGCTGTTTTTT. This encodes CASSLDQLAGNGGELFF. The chain uses TRBV7-3 and TRBJ2-2; 9 nucleotides match TRBD2. The CDR3 is made up of 17 amino acids. V dropped 2 bases and J dropped 7; count of bases not matched to a gene: 11. Looked up from germline, CDR1 is SGHTA and CDR2 is FQGTGA.